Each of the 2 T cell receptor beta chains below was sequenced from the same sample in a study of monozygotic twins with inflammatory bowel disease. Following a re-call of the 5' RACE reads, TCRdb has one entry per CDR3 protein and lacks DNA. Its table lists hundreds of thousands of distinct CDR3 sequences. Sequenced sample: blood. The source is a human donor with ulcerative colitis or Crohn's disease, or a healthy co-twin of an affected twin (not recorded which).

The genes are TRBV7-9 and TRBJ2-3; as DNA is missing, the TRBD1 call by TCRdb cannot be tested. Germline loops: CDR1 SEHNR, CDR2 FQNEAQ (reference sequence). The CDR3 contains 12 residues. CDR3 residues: CAQGRWTDTQYF.

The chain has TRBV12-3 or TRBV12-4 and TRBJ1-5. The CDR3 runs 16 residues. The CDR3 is CASSFGMGGQRQPQHF.